This T cell receptor (beta chain) appears in the sequencing data of a study of cytomegalovirus exposure and HLA in healthy donors. Study-level points and caveats: TCR beta chains numbering under 200 were designated cytomegalovirus-associated. Within the data, a cluster of highly shared sequence variants was likely a sequencing artifact. It was reportedly the case that the classifier diagnosed cytomegalovirus status with high specificity and sensitivity.

This clone is a singleton in its sample. No antigen is known for it. The germline V gene has CDR1 MNHNY and CDR2 SVGAGI (reference sequence). V was shortened by 1 base and J by 1 base, with 8 bases between the two germline ends. This CDR3 has 14 amino acids. PCR involved 60 Vbeta and 13 Jbeta primers. Repertoires were generated with immunoSEQ multiplex PCR, while TCRdb's copy carries only in-frame clones and drops some. The sample carries some 200,000 clones, over 75% recorded once. The V gene is TRBV6-6, the J gene TRBJ2-7, with D possibly matching TRBD2 (6 bases). This TCR was recovered from a boy between 2 and 10 years old in good health and CMV-seronegative. Sequenced sample: PBMCs. The CDR3, as DNA: TGTGCCAGCAGTTACTGGGGGGTTTCCTACGAGCAGTACTTC. Amino acid sequence: CASSYWGVSYEQYF.